Described below is a single TCR beta chain sequence and its context. Its target is not known. With 60 Vbeta and 13 Jbeta primers, the PCR was carried out. The data were produced by immunoSEQ multiplex PCR, yet TCRdb's version contains in-frame clones alone and is incomplete. In the table there are 150,000 to 200,000 clones, around 76% of which are singletons. This specimen belongs to a study of cytomegalovirus exposure and HLA in healthy donors. Turning to the study itself: A prior study identified 117 million unique TCR beta sequences from about 180 million T cells. Study results and limitations: Most sequenced TCRs were rare (though some public TCRs occurred in many donors). The study assumed roughly uniform donor sequencing depth for presence/absence analyses. In terms of immune exposure information, only CMV serostatus was available.

CDR1 is SEHNR and CDR2 is FQNEAQ in the germline V gene (reference sequence). V lost 4 bases to trimming and J lost 2 bases, with 8 bases between them. This CDR3 is 13 amino acids long. The TCR comes from a female donor in good health and CMV-seronegative. The chain is built from TRBV7-9 and TRBJ1-1; D gene uncertain. The sequenced sample consisted of PBMCs. CDR3 sequence reads: CASSSPLNTEAFF. The CDR3 bases are TGTGCCAGCAGCTCCCCCCTCAACACTGAAGCTTTCTTT.